The 19 T cell receptor beta chains below come from one sample, sequenced in a study of blood T cell repertoires in COVID-19. Sequencing used immunoSEQ multiplex PCR; TCRdb keeps in-frame clones, though not all of them. The sample has 200,000 to 250,000 clones; roughly four fifths are singletons. The sample taken for sequencing was peripheral blood. These receptors all come from a woman older than 75 with COVID-19, enrolled during active disease.

This clone was detected a few times. The gene calls are TRBV28 and TRBJ2-7; D might be TRBD1 (6 bases). Per germline, CDR1 MDHEN and CDR2 SYDVKM. This CDR3 spans 15 amino acids. The V end lost 8 bases, the J end lost 3 bases, and 20 bases lay between the germline ends. DNA of the CDR3: TGTGCCAGCTCCCTGGACAGCCTAGGGTACTACGAGCAGTACTTC. Its translation: CASSLDSLGYYEQYF.

The CDR3 DNA follows: TGTGCCAGCTCATCGTTACTGACAGGGACAACCTACGAGCAGTACTTC. The encoded protein is CASSSLLTGTTYEQYF. The chain combines TRBV18 with TRBJ2-7, with TRBD1 matching 7 bases. The CDR3 spans 16 residues. Germline V gene sequence: CDR1 KGHSH, CDR2 LQKENI. Trimming cost V 5 bases and J 2 bases; bases outside gene matches: 12.

The chain combines TRBV19 with TRBJ2-1; 8 bases map to TRBD1. Germline V gene data show CDR1 as LNHDA and CDR2 as SQIVND (reference sequence). V lost 5 bases, J lost 6 bases, and 3 bases stayed unmatched. There are 13 residues in the CDR3. The CDR3 DNA follows: TGTGCCAGTAGTCATACAGGGGGCAATGAGCAGTTCTTC. Translating it yields CASSHTGGNEQFF. The variable domain in full, completed from reference TRBV19 and TRBJ2-1, reads DGGITQSPKYLFRKEGQNVTLSCEQNLNHDAMYWYRQDPGQGLRLIYYSQIVNDFQKGDIAEGYSVSREKKESFPLTVTSAQKNPTAFYLCASSHTGGNEQFFGPGTRLTVL.

This clone was observed a few times. The chain recombines TRBV5-1 with TRBJ1-2; unclear D gene. V lost 0 bases and J 0 bases, leaving 12 bases between the germline ends. CDR3 length equals 16 residues. Germline loops: CDR1 SGHRS, CDR2 YFSETQ. CDR3 amino acids: CASSLGGGATNYGYTF. For the CDR3, the DNA is TGCGCCAGCAGCTTGGGGGGAGGAGCGACTAACTATGGCTACACCTTC. The variable domain in full, completed from reference TRBV5-1 and TRBJ1-2, reads KAGVTQTPRYLIKTRGQQVTLSCSPISGHRSVSWYQQTPGQGLQFLFEYFSETQRNKGNFPGRFSGRQFSNSRSEMNVSTLELGDSALYLCASSLGGGATNYGYTFGSGTRLTVV.

The J gene is TRBJ2-7, the V gene TRBV27; 16 bases agree with TRBD2. The CDR3 has 17 residues. CDR1 is MNHEY, CDR2 SMNVEV, per germline (reference sequence). Trimming at V came to 5 bases and at J to 2 bases, leaving 6 bases not matched to a gene. CDR3 loop: CASSPGLAGGPAYEQYF. In nucleotides, the CDR3 is TGTGCCAGCAGTCCGGGACTAGCGGGAGGGCCCGCCTACGAGCAGTACTTC.

J is TRBJ1-5 and V is TRBV3-1 (or the pseudogene TRBV3-2), with unresolved D. Trimming cost V 5 bases and J 7 bases, with 12 bases left between them. Germline V CDR1 and CDR2: LGHDT, YNNKEL (reference sequence). The CDR3 has 13 amino acids. As DNA, the CDR3 is TGTGCCAGCAGCAGGGTAACGGGACAGCCCCAGCATTTT. Residues: CASSRVTGQPQHF.

V gene TRBV7-3 combines with J gene TRBJ2-2, with 9 bases fitting TRBD1. This CDR3 is built from 15 residues. Trimming took 5 bases from V and 5 from J; bases not matched to a gene: 6. Germline CDR1 SGHTA, CDR2 FQGTGA. CDR3 protein: CASSPDRGWTGELFF. CDR3 nucleotides: TGTGCCAGCAGCCCGGACAGGGGTTGGACCGGGGAGCTGTTTTTT.

The CDR3 sequence is CASSPQVTDTQYF. The CDR3 nucleotides read TGTGCCAGTAGTCCGCAGGTCACAGATACGCAGTATTTT. The chain combines TRBV19 with TRBJ2-3; unclear D gene. The V gene's germline CDR1 is LNHDA and CDR2 SQIVND (reference sequence). This CDR3 is 13 amino acids long. V was trimmed by 5 bases and J by 2 bases, leaving 8 bases between them.

The chain employs TRBV5-8 and TRBJ2-5, with 12 bases lining up with TRBD2. The ends lost 5 bases at V and 4 bases at J; junction bases unmatched: 15. The CDR3 length is 18 residues. Germline CDR1 is SGHTS and CDR2 is YDEGEE. CDR3: CASSFRLAGVVVGETQYF. For the CDR3, the DNA is TGTGCCAGCAGTTTCAGACTAGCGGGAGTCGTAGTAGGAGAGACCCAGTACTTC. The whole variable domain, filled in from reference TRBV5-8 and TRBJ2-5, reads EAGVTQSPTHLIKTRGQQATLRCSPISGHTSVYWYQQALGLGLQFLLWYDEGEERNRGNFPPRFSGRQFPNYSSELNVNALELEDSALYLCASSFRLAGVVVGETQYFGPGTRLLVL.

The rearrangement uses TRBV6-5 and TRBJ2-5, with a possible D match to TRBD1 (5 bases). Trimming shortened V by 6 bases and J by 1 base, and 15 bases separated the two germline ends. The germline V gene encodes CDR1 MNHEY and CDR2 SVGAGI. The CDR3 has 15 amino acids. The CDR3 sequence is CASSYDSFSQETQYF. CDR3 in DNA: TGTGCCAGCAGCTATGACAGCTTCTCCCAAGAGACCCAGTACTTC.

The V call is TRBV7-9, the J call TRBJ1-6; D is possibly TRBD1 (5 bases). Looked up from germline, CDR1 is SEHNR and CDR2 is FQNEAQ (reference sequence). Trimming took 8 bases from V and 10 from J, leaving 18 bases between them. This CDR3 contains 14 residues. CDR3 sequence: CASRDSVGESPLHF. The CDR3 DNA is TGTGCCAGCCGGGACTCGGTAGGGGAATCACCCCTCCACTTT. The full variable domain, with the rest looked up from reference TRBV7-9 and TRBJ1-6, is DTGVSQNPRHKITKRGQNVTFRCDPISEHNRLYWYRQTLGQGPEFLTYFQNEAQLEKSRLLSDRFSAERPKGSFSTLEIQRTEQGDSAMYLCASRDSVGESPLHFGNGTRLTVT.

Only a few counts were recorded for this clone. The chain uses TRBV11-3 and TRBJ1-1; D is ambiguous. V was clipped by 4 bases and J by 7 bases, with 10 bases between them. CDR3 size: 12 residues. Germline lookup yields CDR1 SGHNT and CDR2 YENEEA. The CDR3 reads CASSSGFGEAFF. The DNA of the CDR3 is TGTGCCAGCAGCTCGGGTTTTGGTGAAGCTTTCTTT.

The chain carries TRBV5-1 and TRBJ1-1; maybe TRBD1 (6 bases). Germline V gene sequence: CDR1 SGHRS, CDR2 YFSETQ. Deletions cut 2 bases from V and 5 bases from J, with 16 bases between. The CDR3 covers 15 residues. This chain's CDR3 is CASSFTGRGRTEAFF. The DNA for the CDR3 is TGCGCCAGCAGCTTCACAGGGAGGGGTCGGACTGAAGCTTTCTTT.

CDR3 nucleotide sequence: TGTGCCAGCAGCAAGGGGGACGTGGGGTCACCCCTCCACTTT. Its translation is CASSKGDVGSPLHF. The rearrangement links TRBV16 to TRBJ1-6; D is perhaps TRBD1 (6 bases). V was pared by 5 bases and J by 10 bases, with 15 bases between. There are 14 residues in the CDR3. Germline CDR1 and CDR2: KGHSY and FQNENV.

The rearrangement links TRBV7-9 to TRBJ1-2; 8 positions match TRBD1. Germline V CDR1 and CDR2: SEHNR, FQNEAQ (reference sequence). With 4 bases clipped from V and 3 bases from J, the junction kept 1 base outside the gene matches. This CDR3 is 13 amino acids long. Written as DNA, the CDR3 is TGTGCCAGCAGCTCGGACAGGGACTATGGCTACACCTTC. Translation: CASSSDRDYGYTF. Full variable domain (remainder filled in from reference TRBV7-9 and TRBJ1-2): DTGVSQNPRHKITKRGQNVTFRCDPISEHNRLYWYRQTLGQGPEFLTYFQNEAQLEKSRLLSDRFSAERPKGSFSTLEIQRTEQGDSAMYLCASSSDRDYGYTFGSGTRLTVV.

This chain joins TRBV19 and TRBJ1-6, with D maybe TRBD1 (5 bases). V lost 8 bases and J 8 bases, leaving 13 bases between the germline ends. CDR1 and CDR2 from the germline V gene are LNHDA and SQIVND (reference sequence). The CDR3 has 13 residues. The CDR3 DNA reads TGTGCCAGTGGGGGGGTTCCTTATTCACCCCTCCACTTT. Translated: CASGGVPYSPLHF.

The chain recombines TRBV9 with TRBJ1-3; D call uncertain. The CDR3 totals 15 residues. Germline V gene sequence: CDR1 SGDLS, CDR2 YYNGEE. Trimming cost V 4 bases and J 1 base, with 12 bases left between them. The CDR3 nucleotides read TGTGCCAGCAGCACGGGGTATTTATCTGGAAACACCATATATTTT. This codes for CASSTGYLSGNTIYF.

The chain employs TRBV27 and TRBJ1-2; no firm D call. Trimming pared 5 bases from V and 7 bases from J, leaving 14 bases between. CDR1 is MNHEY and CDR2 is SMNVEV in the germline V gene (reference sequence). The CDR3 length is 13 residues. The CDR3 loop is CASSLSTSSGYTF. The CDR3 DNA sequence: TGTGCCAGCAGTCTCAGTACCTCAAGTGGCTACACCTTC.

V gene TRBV12-5 combines with J gene TRBJ2-3; D is possibly TRBD2 (6 bases). The V end was cut by 7 bases, the J end by 6 bases, with 11 bases between. CDR1 is LGHNT and CDR2 is FRNRAP in the germline V gene. This CDR3 is 12 amino acids long. The CDR3 loop reads CASALRGDTQYF. In DNA form, the CDR3 reads TGTGCTAGTGCCCTCCGGGGGGATACGCAGTATTTT.